This T cell receptor (beta chain) was recorded in a study of OX40 agonist ivuxolimab in advanced cancers. About the full investigation: The costimulatory receptor OX40 (CD134) was targeted by ivuxolimab, a fully human IgG2 agonistic monoclonal antibody. The point of sequencing TCRbeta in the periphery was to test whether ivuxolimab changed TCR sequence diversity and drove clonal T-cell expansion. The paper covers the monotherapy dose-escalation part of the phase I ivuxolimab trial, which included N of about 50 patients. Partial responses occurred in three dose-escalation patients, of whom one had hepatocellular carcinoma and two had cutaneous melanoma. Among the approximately 54 dose-escalation patients, about 19 had hepatocellular carcinoma, approximately 15 melanoma, 9 renal cell carcinoma and 9 head and neck cancer. Intravenous ivuxolimab was administered to patients every 2 weeks at six dose levels: 0.01, 0.1, 0.3, 1.5, 3 and 10 mg/kg. Patients were allowed to have had prior anti-PD-1, anti-PD-L1 or anti-CTLA-4 therapy, and around two fifths of the dose-escalation patients had been treated with checkpoint inhibitors. A male proportion of under 85% and a mean age of 60 years, ranging from 23 to 79, were recorded for the dose-escalation cohort. Results the study describes overall, beyond this receptor: Partial responders in the 0.1-3.0 mg/kg groups had among the lowest normalized peripheral clonal expansion, especially among CD8+ T cells. The antigen specificity of the clonally expanded peripheral T cells was not determined. On average, CD8+ T cells showed more expanded clones than CD4+ T cells after ivuxolimab. At doses of 0.1 to 3.0 mg/kg, clonal expansion of both CD4+ and CD8+ blood T cells was observed from baseline to week 6. Low levels of normalized T-cell clonal expansion were also shown by some nonresponding patients.

For sequencing of the TCRbeta CDR3 region, genomic DNA was extracted from the sorted cells. The immunoSEQ Assay was used for sequencing of TCRbeta CDR3 regions. TCRdb took over this immuneACCESS table, retaining in-frame rearrangements with V and J assigned. Such tables are incomplete; in checked studies, under half of the missing clones stem from an unresolved V gene, and the remainder is unexplained. The sample records about 67,000 clones, 87% of which are singletons. 3.5% to 5% of the sample goes to the ten largest clones. The cysteine opens and the phenylalanine closes a CDR3 of 15 amino acids. Left in the record is the CDR3 DNA by itself, 45 bases read in frame from the first base. In the germline V gene, CDR1 corresponds to SGHVS and CDR2 to FQNEAQ. V lost 1 base and J lost 4 bases; the stretch between them is 13 bases long. Patients with a history of autoimmune disease or receiving systemic immunosuppression were excluded from the trial. Peripheral blood for TCR sequencing was drawn from every dose cohort at baseline, at cycle 4 day 1 and at cycle 7 day 1. The samples were drawn from a first-in-human, open-label, multicenter phase I dose-escalation trial of ivuxolimab. Adults with locally advanced or metastatic head and neck squamous cell, hepatocellular, melanoma or renal cell carcinoma were enrolled in the trial. CD4+ and CD8+ T cells were sorted separately from peripheral blood before TCR sequencing.

Note on this clone: Its target antigen remains unknown. Base qualities are not provided; no much larger clone lies one nucleotide away.

The chain is encoded by TRBV7-8 joined to TRBJ1-2; matching of 6 bases hints at TRBD1 as the D gene. This receptor was identified in an adult with an advanced solid tumor such as melanoma, head and neck, liver or kidney cancer. This specimen was CD4+ or CD8+ T cells sorted from blood, taken in a trial of the OX40 agonist ivuxolimab. The DNA sequence is given as TGTGCCAGCAGCTTAGATACAGGGAAGGTCTATGGCTACACCTTC. It encodes CASSLDTGKVYGYTF.